This T cell receptor beta chain is drawn from a study of OX40 agonist ivuxolimab in advanced cancers. Some background on the complete study: Ivuxolimab, which targeted the costimulatory receptor OX40 (CD134), was an agonistic, fully human IgG2 monoclonal antibody. Intravenous ivuxolimab was administered to patients every 2 weeks at six dose levels: 0.01, 0.1, 0.3, 1.5, 3 and 10 mg/kg. Among the 50 to 55 dose-escalation patients, some 19 had hepatocellular carcinoma, around 15 melanoma, 9 renal cell carcinoma and 9 head and neck cancer. In the dose-escalation cohort, approximately 80% of patients were male, and the mean age was approximately 60 years with a range of roughly 20 to 79. Patients were allowed to have had prior anti-PD-1, anti-PD-L1 or anti-CTLA-4 therapy, and approximately 37% of the dose-escalation patients had been treated with checkpoint inhibitors. Partial responses were achieved by three dose-escalation patients, of whom one had hepatocellular carcinoma and two had cutaneous melanoma. The purpose of peripheral TCRbeta sequencing was to test whether ivuxolimab changed TCR sequence diversity and led to clonal T-cell expansion. The paper describes the monotherapy dose-escalation part (N of about 52 patients) of the phase I trial of ivuxolimab.

In regard to this clone: It lacks a known antigen. Base qualities are missing; no much larger clone stands one base away.

The trial excluded patients who had a history of autoimmune disease or who were on systemic immunosuppression. In every dose cohort, peripheral blood was drawn for TCR sequencing at baseline, cycle 4 day 1, and cycle 7 day 1. The samples were drawn from a first-in-human, open-label, multicenter phase I dose-escalation trial of ivuxolimab. The trial enrolled adults with locally advanced or metastatic head and neck squamous cell, hepatocellular, melanoma or renal cell carcinoma. CD4+ and CD8+ T cells were sorted separately from peripheral blood before TCR sequencing. Results and caveats for the whole study, not just this receptor: Low levels of normalized T-cell clonal expansion were also seen in some patients who did not respond. In partial responders in the 0.1-3.0 mg/kg groups, normalized peripheral clonal expansion was found to be among the lowest, especially among CD8+ T cells. At doses from 0.1 to 3.0 mg/kg, clonal expansion was seen in both CD4+ and CD8+ blood T cells between baseline and week 6. The antigen specificity of the peripheral T cells that underwent clonal expansion was not determined. On average, CD8+ T cells showed more expanded clones than CD4+ T cells after ivuxolimab.

To sequence the TCRbeta CDR3 region, genomic DNA was isolated from the sorted cells. The immunoSEQ Assay was used for sequencing of TCRbeta CDR3 regions. The immuneACCESS repertoire file appears here via TCRdb, limited to in-frame rearrangements. These files lack a portion of the clones; in checked studies, under half of the deficit traces to unresolved V genes, and the cause of the others is not known. Within this sample are 150,000 to 190,000 clones, with 85% to 95% of them counted one time only. Of the sample, under 0.4% is held by the ten largest clones. Material: CD4+ or CD8+ T cells sorted from blood, obtained in a trial of the OX40 agonist ivuxolimab. The TCR originated in an adult with an advanced solid tumor such as melanoma, head and neck, liver or kidney cancer.

CDR3 protein: CASTLYVGVNEKLFF. The nucleotide sequence is TGTGCCAGCACTCTATACGTCGGGGTAAATGAAAAACTGTTTTTT. The chain is assembled from TRBV28 and TRBJ1-4; no D segment can be confidently identified. CDR1 MDHEN and CDR2 SYDVKM were looked up in the germline V gene. V and J are truncated by 7 bases and 5 bases respectively, leaving an intervening sequence of 17 bases. From the cysteine through the phenylalanine, the CDR3 covers 15 amino acids. The retained sequence is limited to the CDR3, 45 bases, with the frame set at the first base.